This T cell receptor (beta chain) was sequenced in a study of response to subunit inactivated influenza vaccine. Whole-study findings and limits: Researchers suggested that each seasonal influenza vaccination recruits few new T cells.

TCRdb called the RT-PCR reads again in MiXCR, with one record for every CDR3 protein. The data contain fewer than 650,000 distinct CDR3 sequences, approximately 12% of them singletons. This CDR3 has 17 amino acids. The germline V and J ends were trimmed by 2 bases and 4 bases, with 19 bases remaining between them. Per germline, CDR1 SGDLS and CDR2 YYNGEE. This clonotype has a handful of counts. Its specificity is not known. This sample comprised PBMCs from blood, obtained about 40 days after vaccination. This receptor was obtained from a man aged 50 or older who received an inactivated influenza vaccine. The chain uses TRBV9 and TRBJ2-1; D is possibly TRBD1 or TRBD2 (6 bases each). For the CDR3, the DNA is TGTGCCAGCAGCGTTAGACCCCTGGGGGCGGGATACAATGAGCAGTTCTTC. It translates to CASSVRPLGAGYNEQFF.